This TCR beta chain appears in the sequencing data of a study of blood T cells in healthy people across ages (dated by TCRdb to between 2014 and 2017). Background for the entire study: In model experiments, roughly one uniquely barcoded TCR beta cDNA molecule per two T cells was captured by template switching. Using deep sequencing normalized with unique cDNA molecular identifiers, the study measured how TCR beta repertoire diversity changes with age. Four age groups were formed from the donors: young (average 16 years), middle-aged (around 41), aged (approximately 60) and long-lived (about 75). To avoid experimental bias, donors of different ages were distributed randomly across sequencing lanes. For two donors (one aged 18 to 30 and one aged 80 or older), the study analyzed two additional independent replicas of 1 million unique cDNA reads from the same blood draw. Here is what the overall study found, with its caveats: Bulk unsorted PBMC profiling prevented conclusive comparison of naive and antigen-experienced compartments. Observed TCR beta diversity correlated strongly with the percentage of naive T cells measured by flow cytometry. Compared with the aged group, more naive CD4+ T cells, fewer expanded clones and increased TCR diversity were shown by the long-lived group, suggesting age selection. Estimates of total diversity from one million sequenced T cells were regarded as lower bounds and underestimates. Donor CMV infection status was unknown, potentially confounding age-related changes in expanded clonotypes. As age increased, observed TCR beta diversity per million T cells dropped in a roughly linear way, and a significant reduction was already evident by age 40.

The donors were roughly 39 Caucasian individuals from Russia, aged roughly 6 to 90 years, who were systemically healthy. Each donor gave about 9.2 milliliters of peripheral blood, drawn into EDTA-treated Vacutainer tubes. PBMCs were isolated by Ficoll-Paque density-gradient centrifugation, with at least 6 million obtained per sample. Total RNA, at least 5.5 micrograms per sample, was extracted from PBMCs with Trizol reagent. Naive CD45RAhigh/CD27high T cell percentages were measured by flow cytometry on a PBMC aliquot from every donor. CDR1 and CDR2, looked up from the germline V gene, are LGHNA and YNFKEQ. V is cut by 8 bases and J by 0 bases, and the space between the germline ends is 12 bases. The CDR3 has 14 amino acids, counting the end cysteine and phenylalanine. Here the CDR3 DNA is all that survives: 42 bases in frame from base 1. The library was obtained by 5' RACE. For sequencing, an Illumina HiSeq 2500 was employed. A second PCR of 7 to 11 cycles was run with a J-beta primer mix and a sample-barcoded 5' primer. A template-switch 5' adaptor carrying 12 random nucleotides introduced a unique molecular identifier onto each TCR beta cDNA molecule. Each sample yielded at least 3 million CDR3-containing paired-end reads. The Mint cDNA synthesis kit, primed by a TRBC-specific oligonucleotide, was used to synthesize first-strand cDNA from all RNA. Following uracil-DNA glycosylase treatment, all cDNA underwent a first 18-cycle PCR with the universal primers M1SS and BC2_uni_R. From the authors' description of their analysis: For normalization, 1 million high-quality reads were randomly selected from each sample, with every read carrying a distinct molecular identifier. Instead of being binned into consensus sequences, reads with shared molecular identifiers were discarded. MiTCR, run with a Q25 quality threshold and the strictest error-elimination algorithm, handled CDR3 identification, clonotype clustering and error correction. A nonparametric unseen species model using Euler transformation provided a lower-bound estimate of total TCR beta diversity. Clones were called with MiXCR by TCRdb after fastp trimmed the public reads at Q25, and only in-frame beta chains were retained. Rows with a matching CDR3 protein are joined into one entry that keeps the most common DNA and genes. These V and J calls originate from TCRdb's pipeline instead of the authors' own analysis. This sample gives some 1,500,000 distinct CDR3 sequences in total; approximately 43% of them show up just once. The ten largest clones capture 4% of the sample.

To note about this clonotype: The antigen it recognizes is unknown. The input lacks base qualities; no much larger clone sits a single base away.

This clonotype was obtained from a woman between 18 and 29 years old in good health. The V gene is TRBV4-2 and the J gene is TRBJ2-3, with no confident D gene call. Sequencing was carried out using blood. The nucleotides read TGTGCCAGCCAAGAAATCGGAAGCACAGATACGCAGTATTTT. Its translation reads: CASQEIGSTDTQYF.